This TCR beta chain was found in a study of regulatory T cells in long-lasting Graves disease. Documented time point: newly diagnosed GD, antithyroid drugs for less than 3 months. After RNA was extracted from PBMCs, the TCR library was made from it. Libraries of TCR beta came from iRepertoire HTBI primers plus Arm-PCR of CDR3 regions. TCRdb reanalysed the multiplex PCR reads using MiXCR and keeps one entry per CDR3 protein. The data show a few hundred thousand distinct CDR3 sequences, approximately 10% seen once. In germline, CDR1 is SGHVS, CDR2 FQNEAQ. V trimming: 1 base; J trimming: 5 bases; junction bases outside the gene matches: 13. This CDR3 region has 20 residues. These data also formed part of another study, on T cells in Graves' hyperthyroidism and ophthalmopathy.

The sequence was collected from a woman under 30 with Graves disease. Specimen: peripheral blood mononuclear cells (PBMCs), collected at new diagnosis, from a patient treated with antithyroid drugs. The chain links TRBV7-8 to TRBJ2-2; the match to TRBD2 covers 13 bases. CDR3 sequence reads: CASSLVARRLAGGGTGELFF. For the CDR3, the DNA is TGTGCCAGCAGCTTAGTGGCCCGCAGACTAGCGGGGGGAGGGACCGGGGAGCTGTTTTTT.